Listed below are T cell receptor beta chains from one sample, sequenced in a study of early T cells in non-severe SARS-CoV-2 infection. TCRdb ran MiXCR on the 5' RACE reads and lists one entry per CDR3 protein. The sample has roughly 70,000 distinct CDR3 sequences, 18% seen once. The starting material was whole blood, obtained at baseline. The receptors originated from an adult who was a healthcare worker with PCR-confirmed SARS-CoV-2 infection or an uninfected control (not recorded which). Both conserved end residues are part of each CDR3.

j_call v_call cdr3_aa
TRBJ1-5 TRBV10-3 CAISEPGPNQPQHF
TRBJ2-1 TRBV6-6 CASEAAGTYNEQFF
TRBJ1-2 TRBV2 CASSGGAYGYTF
TRBJ1-2 TRBV28 CASSPDGFYGYTF
TRBJ2-5 TRBV5-4 CASSLVGGGAGQETQYF
TRBJ2-7 TRBV7-9 CASSPLSSGQGTYEQYF
TRBJ1-5 TRBV6-6 CASTGGGNQPQHF
TRBJ2-1 TRBV29-1 CSVPTRGANHNEQFF
TRBJ1-2 TRBV20-1 CSANGKYGYTF
TRBJ2-7 TRBV20-1 CSASRRGTHLSYEQYF
TRBJ1-6 TRBV20-1 CSAGQGTGYNSPLHF
TRBJ2-7 TRBV18 CASSPPGPLRDEQYF